This TCR beta chain was observed in a study of response to subunit inactivated influenza vaccine. Findings and limits, study-wide: The authors proposed limited new T cell recruitment per seasonal influenza vaccination.

This clonotype was picked up a small number of times. The antigen is unknown. TCRdb reprocessed the RT-PCR reads via MiXCR and lists one record per CDR3 protein. The sample has about 190,000 distinct CDR3 sequences, approximately 15% seen once; the top ten hold 26%. This sequence originates from a man aged 45-65 years who received an inactivated influenza vaccine. Sequenced here: CD8+ T cells sorted from PBMCs, sampled 5 to 6 days after vaccination.

CDR3 bases: TGTGCCAGTACCACCTGGGGTGGGAGCTACACCTTC. Translated: CASTTWGGSYTF. The chain recombines TRBV19 with TRBJ1-2, with D hard to call. The CDR3 contains 12 residues. V was pared by 7 bases and J by 9 bases, with 15 bases between. The germline V gene encodes CDR1 LNHDA and CDR2 SQIVND (reference sequence).